Listed here are 12 T cell receptor beta chains from one sample, sequenced in a study of persistence of HIV-infected CD4 T cells. The stimulus was lysate of CMV-infected fibroblasts, 10 ug/mL. Memory cells lacking CD40L and CD69 with high CD45RO were sorted. This was the immunoSEQ version 4 assay in survey mode. TCRdb's table, derived via immunoSEQ multiplex PCR, lists solely in-frame clones and lacks some. The sample consists of 30,000 or so clones, roughly 80% of them appearing once. The antigens these receptors bind are not known. The source was CD4+ T cells sorted from PBMCs after 18-hour stimulation, collected from a patient who received antiretroviral therapy. These receptors were obtained from an adult man with HIV who was CMV-seropositive.

The chain uses TRBV4-3 and TRBJ1-1; 8 nucleotides line up with TRBD1. CDR3 size: 14 residues. Per the germline V gene, CDR1 is LGHNA and CDR2 is YSLEER. The V segment lost 4 bases and the J segment 5 bases; nucleotides outside the gene matches: 6. The CDR3, as DNA: TGCGCCAGCAGCCTAAGTACAGGGGGAACTGAAGCTTTCTTT. It is translated as CASSLSTGGTEAFF.

The rearrangement joins TRBV7-9 to TRBJ2-2; the D gene is possibly TRBD2 (5 bases). Germline CDR1 and CDR2: SEHNR and FQNEAQ (reference sequence). The V end was cut by 6 bases, the J end by 1 base, with 9 bases between. The CDR3 loop spans 14 amino acids. Here the CDR3 DNA reads TGTGCCAGCAGAGTCGGGGTGAACACCGGGGAGCTGTTTTTT. Protein product: CASRVGVNTGELFF. The full variable domain, its missing parts supplied by reference TRBV7-9 and TRBJ2-2, is DTGVSQNPRHKITKRGQNVTFRCDPISEHNRLYWYRQTLGQGPEFLTYFQNEAQLEKSRLLSDRFSAERPKGSFSTLEIQRTEQGDSAMYLCASRVGVNTGELFFGEGSRLTVL.

The V and J genes are TRBV4-3 and TRBJ2-1; the match to TRBD2 covers 13 bases. The CDR3 sequence is 17 residues long. CDR1 and CDR2 (germline): LGHNA, YSLEER. The J segment lost 5 bases and the V segment lost 0 bases, leaving 4 bases of the junction unmatched. The CDR3: CASSQDPGLAGDNEQFF. As DNA, the CDR3 is TGCGCCAGCAGCCAAGATCCAGGACTAGCGGGGGACAATGAGCAGTTCTTC.

The V gene is TRBV6-5, the J gene TRBJ1-2; D remains ambiguous. The ends were cut back, 2 bases at V and 2 bases at J, with 6 bases in the middle. This CDR3 spans 13 amino acids. Germline assignment: CDR1 MNHEY and CDR2 SVGAGI. CDR3 sequence (DNA): TGTGCCAGCAGTTACACCGGAAACTATGGCTACACCTTC. It is translated as CASSYTGNYGYTF.

DNA for the CDR3: TGTGCGTCCTCTGGAAACACCATATATTTT. It codes for CASSGNTIYF. V is TRBV19 and J is TRBJ1-3; D remains ambiguous. There are 10 residues in the CDR3. Germline loops: CDR1 LNHDA, CDR2 SQIVND (reference sequence). Supplemented by reference TRBV19 and TRBJ1-3, the full variable domain reads DGGITQSPKYLFRKEGQNVTLSCEQNLNHDAMYWYRQDPGQGLRLIYYSQIVNDFQKGDIAEGYSVSREKKESFPLTVTSAQKNPTAFYLCASSGNTIYFGEGSWLTVV.

V and J are TRBV6-5 and TRBJ1-6; 7 bases fit TRBD1. The junction had 5 bases not matched to a gene; V was cut back by 4 bases and J by 14 bases. This CDR3 contains 12 residues. Germline CDR1 and CDR2: MNHEY and SVGAGI. CDR3 sequence: CASSSDRHTLHF. CDR3 DNA: TGTGCCAGCAGTTCGGACAGGCACACCCTCCACTTT.

Points on this clone: In the same sample, other DNA sequences code for this CDR3. The gene calls are TRBV28 and TRBJ1-2; 8 bases are shared with TRBD1. This CDR3 comprises 16 residues. The V segment lost 6 bases and the J segment 6 bases; nucleotides outside the gene matches: 15. Germline V lookup: CDR1 MDHEN, CDR2 SYDVKM. Here the CDR3 DNA reads TGTGCCAGCAGCTCTCCGGGGCAGGGGGCAAAGGATGGCTACACCTTC. It codes for CASSSPGQGAKDGYTF.

The chain uses TRBV7-2 and TRBJ2-1; maybe TRBD2 (7 bases). Germline V CDR1 and CDR2: SGHTA, FQGNSA. The CDR3 covers 15 residues. Trimming pared 0 bases from V and 15 bases from J, leaving 21 bases between. The CDR3 DNA reads TGTGCCAGCAGCTTAGCGGGGGGGCAAAATTACCTAGGGTTCTTC. It is translated as CASSLAGGQNYLGFF.

V and J are TRBV6-2 or TRBV6-3 and TRBJ2-2; tentative D call: TRBD2 (6 bases). The CDR3 runs to 16 residues. The V gene lost 8 bases and the J gene lost 4 bases, with 20 bases spanning the gap. Per germline, CDR1 MNHEY and CDR2 SVGEGT. The CDR3 loop is CASGPGGVMGTGELFF. The DNA of the CDR3 is TGTGCCAGCGGCCCCGGGGGAGTTATGGGCACCGGGGAGCTGTTTTTT.

V gene TRBV19 combines with J gene TRBJ2-5, with 9 positions matching TRBD2. The length of the CDR3 is 15 residues. V shed 3 bases, J shed 2 bases, and the junction held 4 bases outside the gene matches. Germline V gene sequence: CDR1 LNHDA, CDR2 SQIVND (reference sequence). The CDR3 sequence: CASSMAGGTQETQYF. DNA of the CDR3: TGTGCCAGTAGTATGGCGGGGGGGACTCAAGAGACCCAGTACTTC.

The V call is TRBV30, the J call TRBJ1-5; possibly TRBD1 for D (6 bases). V was clipped by 1 base and J by 3 bases, with 10 bases between them. Germline loops: CDR1 GTSNPN, CDR2 SVGIG (reference sequence). The CDR3 is made up of 14 amino acids. CDR3 in DNA: TGTGCCTGGAGTGCGACAGGAACCAATCAGCCCCAGCATTTT. Protein: CAWSATGTNQPQHF.

V gene TRBV7-8 combines with J gene TRBJ1-3; D ambiguous. From germline, CDR1 is SGHVS and CDR2 FQNEAQ. With 1 base removed from V and 5 bases from J, the gap between germline ends came to 12 bases. The CDR3 has 15 amino acids. Here the CDR3 DNA reads TGTGCCAGCAGCTTAGACCGGAAATTAAGAAACACCATATATTTT. It codes for CASSLDRKLRNTIYF.